The clone carrying this T cell receptor beta chain was detected only a few times. CDR3 size: 12 residues. Trimming left V 4 bases short and J 10 bases short, with 11 bases between. Looked up from germline, CDR1 is SGHVS and CDR2 is FQNEAQ. The source material, RNA transcripts, was used to amplify TCR beta CDR3 regions. Using the HTBI primer set, a first-round RT-PCR was run on the TCR CDR3. TCRdb independently ran MiXCR on the multiplex PCR reads; one entry per CDR3 protein. The top ten hold 15% to 20% of the sample, which has around 520,000 distinct CDR3 sequences, 13% to 15% seen once. This record belongs to a study of T cells in Graves' hyperthyroidism and ophthalmopathy. Orbital computed tomography, thyroid ultrasound, serum thyroxine and TRAb, and clinical symptoms together informed the diagnoses.

The sequenced sample was blood. The clonotype was recovered from a woman aged 18-35 years with Graves' hyperthyroidism. The chain has TRBV7-8 and TRBJ2-1, with D maybe TRBD1 (6 bases). CDR3: CASSWDNREQFF. The DNA for the CDR3 is TGTGCCAGCAGCTGGGACAACCGCGAGCAGTTCTTC.